A single sample gave rise to the 22 T cell receptor beta chains below, sequenced in a study of blood T cell repertoires in COVID-19. Measured with immunoSEQ multiplex PCR; TCRdb has only the in-frame clones, and not every one. The sample has around 180,000 clones, 80% to 90% seen once. The sample was peripheral blood. Receptor source: a human donor with active or convalescent COVID-19. The donor label of this sample is uncertain.

DNA for the CDR3: TGTGCCAGCAGTGACTCCTTCAGGGGTTACAATGAGCAGTTCTTC. Translating gives CASSDSFRGYNEQFF. The chain uses TRBV6-4 and TRBJ2-1; TRBD1 is a possible D gene (6 bases). V lost 0 bases and J 4 bases, leaving 10 bases between the germline ends. Per the germline V gene, CDR1 is MRHNA and CDR2 is SNTAGT. The CDR3 is 15 residues long.

The rearrangement joins TRBV6-2 or TRBV6-3 to TRBJ1-5; TRBD1 matches 11 bases. Germline CDR1 reads MNHEY; CDR2 reads SVGEGT. The CDR3 runs to 15 residues. V lost 5 bases, J lost 6 bases, and 6 bases stayed unmatched. The CDR3 spells CASSTGQGASQPQHF. CDR3 nucleotides: TGTGCCAGCAGTACTGGACAGGGGGCAAGTCAGCCCCAGCATTTT.

This rearrangement joins TRBV19 to TRBJ1-1; D remains unclear. This CDR3 spans 12 amino acids. Germline V CDR1 and CDR2: LNHDA, SQIVND (reference sequence). The V end lost 5 bases, the J end lost 3 bases, and 7 bases lay between the germline ends. CDR3 region: CASSPGYTEAFF. The CDR3 coding sequence is TGTGCCAGTAGTCCCGGGTACACTGAAGCTTTCTTT.

The chain couples TRBV30 to TRBJ2-6; maybe TRBD1 (5 bases). There are 13 residues in the CDR3. V lost 7 bases and J 1 base, leaving 8 bases between the germline ends. The germline CDR1 and CDR2 sequences are GTSNPN and SVGIG (reference sequence). The CDR3 DNA is TGTGCCTTTAGACAGTCTGGGGCCAACGTCCTGACTTTC. Translated: CAFRQSGANVLTF.

Of note for this clone: Within the sample, other DNA sequences also encode this same CDR3. The chain uses TRBV19 and TRBJ2-7, with 10 bases identical to TRBD1. The CDR3 totals 13 residues. V lost 6 bases, J lost 4 bases, and 3 bases stayed unmatched. CDR1 and CDR2 from the germline V gene are LNHDA and SQIVND (reference sequence). CDR3 nucleotide sequence: TGTGCCAGTAGCCGGGACAGGGGTTACGAGCAGTACTTC. Protein product: CASSRDRGYEQYF.

V and J are TRBV30 and TRBJ1-1, with 7 bases aligning to TRBD1. After removal of 3 bases from V and 5 bases from J, the junction contained 9 bases not matched to a gene. Germline-derived CDR1 and CDR2 are GTSNPN and SVGIG (reference sequence). This CDR3 comprises 14 residues. The CDR3 DNA reads TGTGCCTGGAGACCCGCAGGGGGATGGACTGAAGCTTTCTTT. It is translated as CAWRPAGGWTEAFF.

The chain links TRBV18 to TRBJ2-7, with 9 bases aligning to TRBD2. The length of the CDR3 is 17 residues. Trimming removed 2 bases from V and 4 bases from J; junction bases left unmatched: 12. Germline CDR1 reads KGHSH; CDR2 reads LQKENI. CDR3 in amino acids: CASSPGPLAGADYEQYF. The CDR3 DNA reads as TGTGCCAGCTCACCAGGGCCCTTAGCGGGAGCGGATTACGAGCAGTACTTC.

The chain couples TRBV6-2 or TRBV6-3 to TRBJ2-3; 7 bases line up with TRBD1. With V trimmed by 3 bases and J by 3 bases, 9 bases remained unmatched. The CDR3 runs to 16 residues. CDR1 is MNHEY and CDR2 is SVGEGT in the germline V gene. DNA of the CDR3: TGTGCCAGCAGTTATCGGACAGGCGGGTTAACAGATACGCAGTATTTT. Amino acids: CASSYRTGGLTDTQYF.

The V and J genes are TRBV5-1 and TRBJ2-1, with D possibly TRBD1 on 6 matching bases. Germline V gene sequence: CDR1 SGHRS, CDR2 YFSETQ. V lost 1 base and J lost 9, with 11 bases in between. The CDR3 spans 13 residues. CDR3 amino acids: CASSLSPTGEQFF. In DNA form, the CDR3 reads TGCGCCAGCAGCTTGAGCCCGACAGGTGAGCAGTTCTTC.

The chain carries TRBV2 and TRBJ2-1; tentatively, D is TRBD1 (5 bases). Germline V gives CDR1 SNHLY, CDR2 FYNNEI. The V end was cut by 4 bases, the J end by 8 bases, with 6 bases between. The CDR3 is made up of 11 amino acids. The CDR3 reads CASSGGYEQFF. CDR3 DNA sequence: TGTGCCAGCAGTGGGGGCTATGAGCAGTTCTTC.

This clone occurred once. The rearrangement uses TRBV2 and TRBJ1-3; D call uncertain. This CDR3 contains 12 residues. The ends were cut back, 3 bases at V and 14 bases at J, with 14 bases in the middle. From germline, CDR1 is SNHLY and CDR2 FYNNEI. CDR3 region: CASSDSLLPLYF. DNA of the CDR3: TGTGCCAGCAGTGATTCTCTATTGCCCCTATATTTT.

The count of this clone is one. Distinct nucleotide sequences in the sample also encode this CDR3. This chain connects TRBV10-1 to TRBJ2-3; D might be TRBD2 (6 bases). Germline values: CDR1 WNHNN, CDR2 SYGVQD (reference sequence). The CDR3 is 14 amino acids. With 3 bases removed from V and 1 base from J, the gap between germline ends came to 8 bases. CDR3 amino acids: CASSELAGTDTQYF. CDR3 coding DNA: TGCGCCAGCAGTGAACTAGCCGGCACAGATACGCAGTATTTT.

The chain joins TRBV9 to TRBJ2-1; D is perhaps TRBD2 (6 bases). The ends were cut back, 3 bases at V and 6 bases at J, with 7 bases in the middle. Germline lookup yields CDR1 SGDLS and CDR2 YYNGEE. The CDR3 covers 12 residues. CDR3 sequence: CASSAEGNEQFF. In DNA form, the CDR3 reads TGTGCCAGCAGCGCGGAGGGCAATGAGCAGTTCTTC.

This chain connects TRBV19 to TRBJ1-5, with a possible D match to TRBD1 (6 bases). Germline V gene lookup returns CDR1 LNHDA and CDR2 SQIVND (reference sequence). This CDR3 comprises 15 residues. V was shortened by 4 bases and J by 3 bases, with 13 bases between the two germline ends. CDR3 nucleotide sequence: TGTGCCAGTAGTACTATGACAGGACTCAATCAGCCCCAGCATTTT. This sequence encodes CASSTMTGLNQPQHF. The full variable domain, rest sourced from reference TRBV19 and TRBJ1-5, is DGGITQSPKYLFRKEGQNVTLSCEQNLNHDAMYWYRQDPGQGLRLIYYSQIVNDFQKGDIAEGYSVSREKKESFPLTVTSAQKNPTAFYLCASSTMTGLNQPQHFGDGTRLSIL.

The chain employs TRBV9 and TRBJ1-6; 7 bases fit TRBD1. With 0 bases clipped from V and 8 bases from J, the junction kept 8 bases outside the gene matches. The CDR3 totals 16 residues. The germline gives CDR1 SGDLS, CDR2 YYNGEE. DNA of the CDR3: TGTGCCAGCAGCGTAGATCGGGTCAGGGGGGATTCACCCCTCCACTTT. It translates to CASSVDRVRGDSPLHF.

This clone was counted only a few times. The J gene is TRBJ1-4, the V gene TRBV7-2; the match to TRBD1 covers 8 bases. After removal of 3 bases from V and 7 bases from J, the junction contained 7 bases not matched to a gene. Germline CDR1 and CDR2: SGHTA and FQGNSA. This CDR3 comprises 15 residues. CDR3 coding DNA: TGTGCCAGCAGCTTTACAGGGGGTTTCGGTGAAAAACTGTTTTTT. Protein product: CASSFTGGFGEKLFF. Variable domain in full (rest from reference TRBV7-2 and TRBJ1-4): GAGVSQSPSNKVTEKGKDVELRCDPISGHTALYWYRQSLGQGLEFLIYFQGNSAPDKSGLPSDRFSAERTGGSVSTLTIQRTQQEDSAVYLCASSFTGGFGEKLFFGSGTQLSVL.

This chain links TRBV5-4 with TRBJ2-3; D might be TRBD1 (5 bases). The CDR3 is made up of 15 amino acids. V gave up 5 bases and J gave up 0 bases, with 13 bases separating them. Germline CDR1 SGHNT, CDR2 YYREEE (reference sequence). CDR3 loop: CASSQGRGSTDTQYF. The CDR3 bases are TGTGCCAGCAGTCAGGGCCGCGGAAGCACAGATACGCAGTATTTT.

The V and J genes are TRBV11-1 and TRBJ2-3; D may be TRBD2 (5 bases). Germline V gives CDR1 SGHAT, CDR2 FQDESV (reference sequence). V was pared by 0 bases and J by 4 bases, with 8 bases between. CDR3 length: 14 amino acids. Here the CDR3 reads CASSLAGSPDTQYF. CDR3 in DNA: TGTGCCAGCAGCTTAGCGGGGAGCCCAGATACGCAGTATTTT.

The CDR3 DNA reads TGTGCCAGCAGCTTAGACAGGAGAGCTTTCTTT. This encodes CASSLDRRAFF. The V call is TRBV7-2, the J call TRBJ1-1, with D perhaps matching TRBD1 (5 bases). The CDR3 is 11 amino acids. Deletions cut 1 base from V and 10 bases from J, with 7 bases between. CDR1 SGHTA and CDR2 FQGNSA come from the germline V gene.

This sequence joins TRBV10-3 and TRBJ1-2, with D hard to call. V lost 4 bases to trimming and J lost 6 bases, with 6 bases between them. This CDR3 comprises 11 residues. The V gene's germline CDR1 is ENHRY and CDR2 SYGVKD. CDR3 sequence reads: CAISAGNGYTF. The CDR3 nucleotides are TGTGCCATCAGTGCCGGGAATGGCTACACCTTC.

The chain carries TRBV5-1 and TRBJ1-1; 9 nucleotides match TRBD1. The CDR3 contains 16 residues. Trimming at V came to 4 bases and at J to 1 base, leaving 8 bases not matched to a gene. Germline lookup yields CDR1 SGHRS and CDR2 YFSETQ. DNA for the CDR3: TGCGCCAGCAGCGGGGGACAGGGCGGCCCGAACACTGAAGCTTTCTTT. Protein: CASSGGQGGPNTEAFF.

This rearrangement joins TRBV2 to TRBJ2-1, with 9 bases aligning to TRBD2. J gave up 4 bases and V 2 bases, and 3 bases lay outside the gene matches. The germline V gene has CDR1 SNHLY and CDR2 FYNNEI. The CDR3 is 15 residues long. CDR3 residues: CASSERLAGYNEQFF. In DNA form, the CDR3 reads TGTGCCAGCAGTGAACGGCTAGCGGGATACAATGAGCAGTTCTTC.